The rows below give T cell receptor beta chains drawn from one sample of a study of T cell repertoires in cytomegalovirus infection. MiXCR was run by TCRdb on the reads, yielding one entry per CDR3 protein. Altogether about 60,000 distinct CDR3 sequences are present, 20% being singletons, with the ten largest covering roughly 73%. Their antigens remain unidentified. The input for sequencing was CD8+ T cells from cultured PBMCs, taken from culture after CMV antigen stimulation. The source is a human donor in good health (CMV status not recorded). Some clones in this sample may be carry-over from other donors' samples. The CDR3 runs from the conserved cysteine through the conserved F or W. The D gene is left open where the match is weak. Rows may omit the clone size; those that give it use once, few, many or a size class.

CDR3	DNA	D	V	size	J
CASSLLGGPSSYNEQFF	TGTGCCAGCAGCTTATTGGGGGGCCCAAGCTCCTACAATGAGCAGTTCTTC	-	TRBV7-9	-	TRBJ2-1
CASSYSPSGVTDTQYF	TGTGCCAGCAGTTACTCCCCTAGCGGGGTAACAGATACGCAGTATTTT	TRBD2	TRBV6-5	-	TRBJ2-3
CASSLTRVGGNQPQHF	TGTGCCAGCAGCTTAACCCGGGTCGGAGGCAATCAGCCCCAGCATTTT	-	TRBV7-2	-	TRBJ1-5
CASSSGTGVADTQYF	TGCGCCAGCAGCTCTGGGACAGGGGTGGCAGATACGCAGTATTTT	TRBD1	TRBV4-3	-	TRBJ2-3
CASSFYGASTDTQYF	TGTGCCAGCAGTTTTTATGGGGCCAGCACAGATACGCAGTATTTT	-	TRBV12-3/TRBV12-4	-	TRBJ2-3
CAISEGNYGYTF	TGTGCCATCAGTGAGGGTAACTATGGCTACACCTTC	-	TRBV10-3	few	TRBJ1-2
CASSLAREGRTAYEQYF	TGTGCCAGCAGCTTAGCCCGGGAAGGCAGGACGGCCTACGAGCAGTACTTC	-	TRBV11-1	many	TRBJ2-7
CASSSGQGWHEQYF	TGTGCCAGCAGTTCTGGACAGGGTTGGCACGAGCAGTACTTC	TRBD1	TRBV11-2	few	TRBJ2-7
CASSLGTGAANEQFF	TGTGCCAGCAGTTTAGGGACAGGGGCGGCCAATGAGCAGTTCTTC	TRBD1	TRBV12-3/TRBV12-4	few	TRBJ2-1
CASSYQRTGSAEAFF	TGTGCCAGCAGTTACCAGAGGACGGGGTCGGCTGAAGCTTTCTTT	-	TRBV6-2/TRBV6-3	-	TRBJ1-1
CSARRPAPPPDTQYF	TGCAGTGCTCGACGACCGGCACCCCCCCCAGATACGCAGTATTTT	-	TRBV20-1	-	TRBJ2-3
CASSFGWTGATEAFF	TGTGCCAGCAGTTTTGGGTGGACGGGGGCGACTGAAGCTTTCTTT	-	TRBV12-3/TRBV12-4	few	TRBJ1-1
CASSYPYSGGNNQPQHF	TGTGCCAGCAGTTACCCCTATTCAGGGGGGAACAATCAGCCCCAGCATTTT	TRBD1	TRBV6-2/TRBV6-3	-	TRBJ1-5
CASSQGGGRETQYF	TGTGCCAGCAGCCAGGGGGGGGGCCGGGAGACCCAGTACTTC	-	TRBV7-6	-	TRBJ2-5
CASSPQGQGNYGYTF	TGTGCCAGCAGTCCACAGGGACAGGGCAACTATGGCTACACCTTC	TRBD1	TRBV12-3/TRBV12-4	few	TRBJ1-2
CASSSGAGQETQYF	TGTGCCAGCAGTTCGGGGGCCGGCCAAGAGACCCAGTACTTC	-	TRBV12-3/TRBV12-4	few	TRBJ2-5
CASSRSRDVETQYF	TGTGCCAGCAGCCGAAGTCGGGATGTGGAGACCCAGTACTTC	-	TRBV14	-	TRBJ2-5
CATSRDRGKNQPQHF	TGTGCCACCAGCAGAGATCGGGGGAAGAATCAGCCCCAGCATTTT	-	TRBV15	-	TRBJ1-5
CGTGTGGINTEAFF	TGTGGAACCGGGACAGGGGGCATTAACACTGAAGCTTTCTTT	TRBD1	TRBV10-3	many	TRBJ1-1
CASSPSTGDASYEQYF	TGTGCCAGCAGTCCCTCAACAGGGGATGCATCCTACGAGCAGTACTTC	TRBD1	TRBV27	-	TRBJ2-7
CASSIRDMPSGYTF	TGTGCCAGCAGTATCAGGGACATGCCTAGCGGCTACACCTTC	-	TRBV12-3/TRBV12-4	-	TRBJ1-2
CASSLHTGMSSPLHF	TGTGCCAGCAGCTTACACACAGGGATGTCTTCACCCCTCCACTTT	-	TRBV7-6	-	TRBJ1-6
CASSLSGEQYF	TGTGCCAGCAGTCTCTCCGGGGAGCAGTACTTC	-	TRBV12-3/TRBV12-4	few	TRBJ2-7
CAISESLIDEQFF	TGTGCCATCAGTGAGTCATTAATTGATGAGCAGTTCTTC	-	TRBV10-3	-	TRBJ2-1
CASSPGRLEAFF	TGTGCCAGCAGCCCGGGTCGCCTTGAAGCTTTCTTT	-	TRBV7-2	few	TRBJ1-1
CASSYGGAFMGQPQHF	TGTGCCAGCAGTTACGGAGGGGCGTTCATGGGTCAGCCCCAGCATTTT	-	TRBV6-2/TRBV6-3	few	TRBJ1-5
CSARDLGGRSTGELFF	TGCAGTGCTAGAGATCTTGGGGGAAGAAGCACCGGGGAGCTGTTTTTT	-	TRBV20-1	-	TRBJ2-2
CASSLYQGDNSPLHF	TGTGCCAGCAGCTTATATCAGGGGGATAATTCACCCCTCCACTTT	TRBD1	TRBV7-2	few	TRBJ1-6
CASSPTGDTEAFF	TGTGCCAGCAGCCCCACAGGGGACACTGAAGCTTTCTTT	TRBD1	TRBV28	-	TRBJ1-1
CASSPGTSGGPTEQFF	TGTGCCAGCAGCCCGGGGACTAGCGGGGGGCCCACCGAGCAGTTCTTC	TRBD2	TRBV7-8	-	TRBJ2-1
CASSLLDLSNQPQHF	TGTGCCAGCAGCTTACTAGACCTGAGCAATCAGCCCCAGCATTTT	-	TRBV7-8	few	TRBJ1-5
CASSLAWGGRQEDYGYTF	TGTGCCAGCAGCTTAGCCTGGGGCGGTCGGCAGGAAGACTATGGCTACACCTTC	-	TRBV7-2	few	TRBJ1-2
CAREWDRTQYF	TGTGCCAGGGAATGGGACAGAACGCAGTATTTT	TRBD1	TRBV7-3	few	TRBJ2-3
CASSLGRAGGTEAFF	TGTGCCAGCAGCTTGGGTCGGGCGGGAGGCACTGAAGCTTTCTTT	-	TRBV7-8	few	TRBJ1-1
CASSSGRREAFF	TGTGCCAGCAGCTCGGGACGCCGTGAAGCTTTCTTT	-	TRBV7-8	-	TRBJ1-1
CASSPGTGIFFQETQYF	TGTGCCAGCAGTCCCGGGACAGGGATCTTTTTCCAAGAGACCCAGTACTTC	TRBD1	TRBV7-2	few	TRBJ2-5
CACSSRPDRGEAFF	TGTGCCTGCAGCTCGAGACCAGACAGGGGCGAAGCTTTCTTT	TRBD1	TRBV7-8	few	TRBJ1-1
CASSLVDRGTGELFF	TGTGCCAGCAGCTTAGTGGACAGGGGAACCGGGGAGCTGTTTTTT	TRBD1	TRBV7-9	many	TRBJ2-2
CASGLAGVWQFF	TGTGCCAGCGGACTAGCGGGGGTGTGGCAGTTCTTC	TRBD2	TRBV19	-	TRBJ2-1
CASSEAAVYGYTF	TGTGCCAGCAGTGAAGCGGCGGTCTATGGCTACACCTTC	-	TRBV6-1	-	TRBJ1-2
CASSRTRTGNTGELFF	TGTGCCAGCAGCCGAACTCGGACAGGGAACACCGGGGAGCTGTTTTTT	TRBD1	TRBV6-8	few	TRBJ2-2